The text below deals with one T cell receptor beta chain. Methods used by the authors: By means of reference gene primer amplification, nucleated cell counts were estimated. Clones were sequenced by immunoSEQ multiplex PCR, and TCRdb holds only the in-frame ones, with some missing. V and J calls and clone size are as listed in that table; D and trimming were resolved from the DNA. The sample holds about 200,000 clones, 88% seen once. The data derive from a study of blood T cell repertoires in COVID-19. Looking at the study overall: Sites in the United States, Italy and Spain provided acute and convalescent COVID-19 samples. PBMCs, B-cell-depleted T cells, or T cells were the source of the cDNA or gDNA that made up the material.

Germline CDR1 reads SGHAT; CDR2 reads FQNNGV. CDR3 length: 13 amino acids. V was pared by 5 bases and J by 8 bases, with 15 bases between. Sequencing used peripheral blood. This sequence was found in a man aged 18-30 years with active or convalescent COVID-19. This chain connects TRBV11-2 to TRBJ1-2; no definite D call. CDR3 sequence: CASSQDRGGGYTF. The CDR3 DNA reads TGTGCCAGCAGCCAAGATCGGGGTGGCGGCTACACCTTC.